These 8 T cell receptor beta chains were sequenced from one sample in a study of blood T cell repertoires in COVID-19. The data were produced by immunoSEQ multiplex PCR, yet TCRdb's version contains in-frame clones alone and is incomplete. Among about 300,000 clones listed, around 90% were seen once. Sequenced input: peripheral blood. The receptors were gathered from a woman aged 45-65 years with COVID-19, enrolled during active disease.

This clone was seen a single time. This chain joins TRBV5-4 and TRBJ2-5, with a possible D match to TRBD1 (6 bases). Germline V lookup: CDR1 SGHNT, CDR2 YYREEE (reference sequence). This CDR3 spans 14 amino acids. Trimming removed 4 bases from V and 3 bases from J, with 13 bases in between. The CDR3 region is CASSTGAGEETQYF. The DNA of the CDR3 is TGTGCCAGCAGCACTGGGGCAGGGGAAGAGACCCAGTACTTC.

The chain uses TRBV7-2 and TRBJ1-2, with 7 nucleotides matching TRBD1. Trimming at V came to 1 base and at J to 4 bases, leaving 3 bases not matched to a gene. The CDR3 is 14 amino acids. Germline lookup yields CDR1 SGHTA and CDR2 FQGNSA. This CDR3 reads CASSLDRGSYGYTF. The CDR3, as DNA: TGTGCCAGCAGCTTAGACAGGGGTTCCTATGGCTACACCTTC.

V usage is TRBV29-1 and J usage is TRBJ1-2; D gene unclear. CDR1 SQVTM and CDR2 ANQGSEA come from the germline V gene. This CDR3 spans 11 amino acids. The V gene lost 1 base and the J gene lost 5 bases, with 5 bases spanning the gap. This CDR3 is CSVEATYGYTF. The CDR3 region has the DNA TGCAGCGTTGAAGCAACTTATGGCTACACCTTC.

The chain couples TRBV24-1 to TRBJ2-3; possible D gene TRBD2, 6 bases. Trimming cost V 3 bases and J 1 base, with 10 bases left between them. The CDR3 loop spans 15 amino acids. Germline V gene data show CDR1 as KGHDR and CDR2 as SFDVKD. CDR3 loop: CATSDAGSGTDTQYF. CDR3 coding DNA: TGTGCCACCAGTGATGCGGGGTCTGGCACAGATACGCAGTATTTT.

The chain is built from TRBV23-1 and TRBJ2-7, with D tentatively TRBD1 (6 bases). TRBV23-1 is noted as an ORF with a role that remains uncertain. The CDR3 extends over 21 amino acids. The ends were cut back, 3 bases at V and 3 bases at J, with 33 bases in the middle. The CDR3 here is CASSQKQGRMTFSTTNYEQYF. CDR3 bases: TGCGCCAGCAGTCAGAAACAGGGTCGCATGACCTTTTCCACAACTAACTACGAGCAGTACTTC.

The CDR3 is CASSSAITGTHTEAFF. The CDR3 DNA reads as TGTGCCAGCAGCTCCGCAATCACCGGGACACACACTGAAGCTTTCTTT. The chain combines TRBV5-5 with TRBJ1-1, with TRBD1 as a possible D gene (6 bases). The germline V gene encodes CDR1 SGHKS and CDR2 YYEKEE (reference sequence). CDR3 size: 16 residues. Trimming left V 3 bases short and J 3 bases short, with 18 bases between.

The chain recombines TRBV9 with TRBJ2-1; a possible D gene is TRBD1 (6 bases). CDR3 length: 14 amino acids. V gave up 4 bases and J gave up 9 bases, with 17 bases separating them. Germline CDR1 SGDLS, CDR2 YYNGEE. CDR3 loop: CASSPGNRVPEQFF. The CDR3 DNA reads TGTGCCAGCAGCCCAGGAAACAGGGTCCCTGAGCAGTTCTTC.

The V gene is TRBV19, the J gene TRBJ2-1; TRBD1 matches 7 bases. The CDR3 has 18 residues. J was trimmed by 0 bases and V by 0 bases; bases with no gene match: 8. Germline CDR1 is LNHDA and CDR2 is SQIVND (reference sequence). The CDR3: CASSIDPLTGFSYNEQFF. The CDR3 coding sequence is TGTGCCAGTAGTATAGACCCCCTGACAGGGTTCTCCTACAATGAGCAGTTCTTC.